This TCR beta chain was captured in a study of CD8+ T cells in alopecia areata. Overall study: Treated patients received oral tofacitinib, 5 to 10 mg twice daily. Severity in treated patients was scored by percentage of scalp area affected. Study findings and constraints: With tofacitinib ongoing, many expanded lesional clones persisted in both scalp and blood.

As regards this clone: As yet, its antigen is unknown.

CDR1 SGDLS and CDR2 YYNGEE come from the germline V gene. This CDR3 contains 13 residues. The V and J ends lost 0 bases and 6 bases respectively, with 10 bases between them. Stated treatment: oral pan-JAK inhibitor, 5-10 mg twice daily. From alopecia areata patients, lesional scalp punch biopsies and peripheral blood were collected. After isolation, RNA underwent reverse transcription to generate cDNA as the sequencing template. The assay was immunoSEQ multiplex PCR, and TCRdb's table has in-frame clones only and misses some. The data contain about 160,000 clones, under 70% of them singletons. The origin of this receptor is a human donor with alopecia areata. The sample consisted of CD4+ T cells sorted from blood, taken at week 4, from a patient treated with tofacitinib. The chain combines TRBV9 with TRBJ2-7, with D perhaps matching TRBD1 or TRBD2 (6 bases each). CDR3: CASSVVPGAEQYF. CDR3 sequence (DNA): TGTGCCAGCAGCGTAGTTCCGGGGGCCGAGCAGTACTTC.